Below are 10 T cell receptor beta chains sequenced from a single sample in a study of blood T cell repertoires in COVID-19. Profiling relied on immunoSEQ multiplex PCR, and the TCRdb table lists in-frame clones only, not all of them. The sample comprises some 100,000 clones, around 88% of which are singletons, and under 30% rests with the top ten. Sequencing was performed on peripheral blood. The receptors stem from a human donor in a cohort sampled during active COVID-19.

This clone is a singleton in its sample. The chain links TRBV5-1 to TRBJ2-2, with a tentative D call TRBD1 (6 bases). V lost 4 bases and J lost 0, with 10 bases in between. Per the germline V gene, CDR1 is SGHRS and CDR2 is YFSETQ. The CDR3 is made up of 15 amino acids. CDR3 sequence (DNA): TGCGCCAGCAGCCCAGGGGCCCCGAACACCGGGGAGCTGTTTTTT. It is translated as CASSPGAPNTGELFF. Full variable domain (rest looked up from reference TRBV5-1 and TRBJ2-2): KAGVTQTPRYLIKTRGQQVTLSCSPISGHRSVSWYQQTPGQGLQFLFEYFSETQRNKGNFPGRFSGRQFSNSRSEMNVSTLELGDSALYLCASSPGAPNTGELFFGEGSRLTVL.

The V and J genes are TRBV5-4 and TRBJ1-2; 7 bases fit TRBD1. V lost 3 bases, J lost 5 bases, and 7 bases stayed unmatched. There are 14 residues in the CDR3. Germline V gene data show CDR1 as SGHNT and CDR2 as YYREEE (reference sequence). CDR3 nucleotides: TGTGCCAGCAGCTCCAACCGGGACAGATATGGCTACACCTTC. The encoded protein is CASSSNRDRYGYTF.

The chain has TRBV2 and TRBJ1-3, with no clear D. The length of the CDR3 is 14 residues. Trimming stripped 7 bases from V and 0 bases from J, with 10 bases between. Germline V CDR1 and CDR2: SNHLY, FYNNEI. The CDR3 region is CASTPGSSGNTIYF. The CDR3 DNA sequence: TGTGCCAGCACCCCCGGGAGCTCTGGAAACACCATATATTTT.

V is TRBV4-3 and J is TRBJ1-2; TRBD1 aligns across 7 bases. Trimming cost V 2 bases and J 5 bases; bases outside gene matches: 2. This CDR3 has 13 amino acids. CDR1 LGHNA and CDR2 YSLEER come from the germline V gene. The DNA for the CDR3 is TGCGCCAGCAGCCAACAGGGGGAGTATGGCTACACCTTC. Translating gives CASSQQGEYGYTF.

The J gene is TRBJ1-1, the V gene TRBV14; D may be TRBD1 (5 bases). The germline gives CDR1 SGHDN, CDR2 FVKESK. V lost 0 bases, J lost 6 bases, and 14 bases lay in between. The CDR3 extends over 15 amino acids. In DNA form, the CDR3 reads TGTGCCAGCAGCCAAGATTTAGGGGTAAGCGCTGAAGCTTTCTTT. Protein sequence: CASSQDLGVSAEAFF.

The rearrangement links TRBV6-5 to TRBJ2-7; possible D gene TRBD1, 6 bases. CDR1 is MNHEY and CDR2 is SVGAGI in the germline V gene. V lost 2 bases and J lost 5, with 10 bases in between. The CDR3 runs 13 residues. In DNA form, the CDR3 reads TGTGCCAGCAGTTACGGGCAGGGGAACGAGCAGTACTTC. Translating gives CASSYGQGNEQYF.

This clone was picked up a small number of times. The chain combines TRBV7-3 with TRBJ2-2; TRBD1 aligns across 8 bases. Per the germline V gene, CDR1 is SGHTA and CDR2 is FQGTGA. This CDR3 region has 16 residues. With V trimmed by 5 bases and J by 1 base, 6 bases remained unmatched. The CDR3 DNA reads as TGTGCCAGCAGCGCCCAGGGGGCGGAGAACACCGGGGAGCTGTTTTTT. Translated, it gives CASSAQGAENTGELFF.

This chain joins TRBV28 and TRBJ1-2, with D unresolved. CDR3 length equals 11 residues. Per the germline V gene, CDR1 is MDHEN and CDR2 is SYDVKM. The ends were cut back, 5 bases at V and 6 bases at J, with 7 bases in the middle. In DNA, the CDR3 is TGTGCCAGCAGTCCCGCAGATGGCTACACCTTC. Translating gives CASSPADGYTF.

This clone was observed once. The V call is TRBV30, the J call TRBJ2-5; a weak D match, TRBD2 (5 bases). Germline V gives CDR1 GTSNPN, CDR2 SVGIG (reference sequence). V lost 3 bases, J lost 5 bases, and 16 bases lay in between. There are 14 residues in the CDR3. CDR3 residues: CAWRSFSVRETQYF. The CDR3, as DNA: TGTGCCTGGAGGTCCTTTAGCGTCCGGGAGACCCAGTACTTC.

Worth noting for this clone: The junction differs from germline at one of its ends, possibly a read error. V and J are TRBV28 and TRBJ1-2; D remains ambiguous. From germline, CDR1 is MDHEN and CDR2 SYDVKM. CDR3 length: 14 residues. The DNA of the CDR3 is TGTGCCAGCAGTTTAATGGGCAGCCCCTATCGCTACACCTTC. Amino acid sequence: CASSLMGSPYRYTF.